These 7 T cell receptor beta chains were sequenced from one sample in a study of OX40 agonist ivuxolimab in advanced cancers. Data came from immunoSEQ multiplex PCR; TCRdb stores just in-frame clones and leaves some out. The sample yields more than 65,000 clones, 90% seen once. The sequenced sample was CD4+ or CD8+ T cells sorted from blood, obtained in a trial of the OX40 agonist ivuxolimab. These receptors all stem from an adult with an advanced solid tumor such as melanoma, head and neck, liver or kidney cancer.

CDR3 loop: CASSLGISTDTQYF. CDR3 in DNA: TGTGCCAGCAGCTTAGGTATTTCGACAGATACGCAGTATTTT. The chain uses TRBV11-3 and TRBJ2-3; D ambiguous. The germline V gene encodes CDR1 SGHNT and CDR2 YENEEA. The CDR3 has 14 residues. The V gene lost 1 base and the J gene lost 3 bases, with 8 bases spanning the gap.

DNA for the CDR3: TGCGCCAGCAGCCAAGATGGGGGTGTGAACACCGGGGAGCTGTTTTTT. Translation: CASSQDGGVNTGELFF. The chain couples TRBV4-1 to TRBJ2-2, with D possibly being TRBD1 or TRBD2 (5 bases each). V was cut by 0 bases and J by 1 base, with 9 bases left in between. The germline V gene encodes CDR1 MGHRA and CDR2 YSYEKL. This CDR3 is built from 16 residues.

This chain connects TRBV13 to TRBJ1-6; D is undetermined. Germline V gene lookup returns CDR1 PRHDT and CDR2 FYEKMQ (reference sequence). This CDR3 spans 14 amino acids. The V gene lost 5 bases and the J gene lost 6 bases, with 11 bases spanning the gap. CDR3: CASSRREGNSPLHF. The CDR3 bases are TGTGCCAGCAGCCGGAGGGAAGGTAATTCACCCCTCCACTTT.

The chain uses TRBV10-3 and TRBJ2-7; 7 bases match TRBD2. Germline lookup yields CDR1 ENHRY and CDR2 SYGVKD. V trimming: 3 bases; J trimming: 5 bases; junction bases outside the gene matches: 7. CDR3 length: 14 amino acids. The DNA of the CDR3 is TGTGCCATCAGTGACGGACTAGTAATTGACGAGCAGTACTTC. It codes for CAISDGLVIDEQYF.

The chain uses TRBV5-1 and TRBJ2-5, with a tentative D call TRBD2 (6 bases). Trimming left V 1 base short and J 5 bases short, with 6 bases between. Germline V gene data show CDR1 as SGHRS and CDR2 as YFSETQ. The CDR3 contains 12 residues. The CDR3 spells CASSLSGETQYF. The CDR3 region has the DNA TGCGCCAGCAGCTTGAGCGGGGAGACCCAGTACTTC.

The chain carries TRBV6-5 and TRBJ1-1; D unresolved. This CDR3 contains 13 residues. Looked up from germline, CDR1 is MNHEY and CDR2 is SVGAGI. V gave up 7 bases and J gave up 1 base, with 10 bases separating them. CDR3: CASKEDPNTEAFF. The DNA of the CDR3 is TGTGCCAGCAAGGAGGACCCGAACACTGAAGCTTTCTTT.

J is TRBJ2-3 and V is TRBV9; 16 positions match TRBD2. Germline trimming cut 0 bases from V and 5 bases from J; bases unmatched to any gene: 6. The CDR3 is 18 residues long. Germline V gene lookup returns CDR1 SGDLS and CDR2 YYNGEE. The CDR3 is CASSVGGLAGGPEDTQYF. The CDR3 nucleotides are TGTGCCAGCAGCGTAGGGGGACTAGCGGGAGGGCCGGAAGATACGCAGTATTTT.